A single sample is the source of the 20 T cell receptor beta chains below, sequenced in a study of cytomegalovirus exposure and HLA in healthy donors. The primer mix had 60 Vbeta and 13 Jbeta primers. TCRdb's copy holds only in-frame clones and misses some; the assay was immunoSEQ multiplex PCR. The table shows some 150,000 clones, with 64% occurring only once. The material sequenced was PBMCs. These receptors were taken from a middle-aged woman in good health and CMV-seronegative.

The chain combines TRBV7-9 with TRBJ2-6, with 12 bases lining up with TRBD1. This CDR3 comprises 19 residues. CDR1 is SEHNR, CDR2 FQNEAQ, per germline (reference sequence). Trimming cost V 1 base and J 2 bases; bases outside gene matches: 6. This chain's CDR3 is CASSLVGGTGGPGANVLTF. CDR3 sequence (DNA): TGTGCCAGCAGCTTAGTGGGTGGGACAGGGGGCCCTGGGGCCAACGTCCTGACTTTC.

This chain connects TRBV7-3 to TRBJ1-2; 8 positions match TRBD1. The V segment lost 5 bases and the J segment 10 bases; nucleotides outside the gene matches: 12. Looked up from germline, CDR1 is SGHTA and CDR2 is FQGTGA. This CDR3 region has 14 residues. This chain's CDR3 is CASSPLLDRGPYTF. As DNA, the CDR3 is TGTGCCAGCAGCCCCCTCCTAGACAGGGGTCCCTACACCTTC. The full variable domain, its missing parts supplied by reference TRBV7-3 and TRBJ1-2, is GAGVSQTPSNKVTEKGKYVELRCDPISGHTALYWYRQSLGQGPEFLIYFQGTGAADDSGLPNDRFFAVRPEGSVSTLKIQRTERGDSAVYLCASSPLLDRGPYTFGSGTRLTVV.

CDR3 region: CASRGLLRNTEAFF. In DNA form, the CDR3 reads TGCGCCAGCAGGGGACTTCTGCGGAACACTGAAGCTTTCTTT. The chain uses TRBV4-1 and TRBJ1-1, with TRBD1 as a possible D gene (5 bases). The CDR3 covers 14 residues. Trimming left V 6 bases short and J 1 base short, with 12 bases between. CDR1 is MGHRA and CDR2 is YSYEKL in the germline V gene.

This chain uses TRBV18 with TRBJ2-3, with D uncertain. The CDR3 covers 13 residues. The V and J ends lost 3 bases and 0 bases respectively, with 4 bases between them. The germline CDR1 and CDR2 sequences are KGHSH and LQKENI. This CDR3 reads CASSPMSTDTQYF. In nucleotides, the CDR3 is TGTGCCAGCTCACCCATGAGCACAGATACGCAGTATTTT.

This clone was picked up one time. The V gene is TRBV19, the J gene TRBJ1-5; tentative D call: TRBD1 (5 bases). The CDR3 consists of 14 residues. The V gene's germline CDR1 is LNHDA and CDR2 SQIVND (reference sequence). Trimming shortened V by 6 bases and J by 1 base, and 10 bases separated the two germline ends. CDR3 amino acids: CASRGEVSNQPQHF. The CDR3 nucleotides are TGTGCCAGTAGGGGGGAGGTCAGCAATCAGCCCCAGCATTTT.

The V call is TRBV30, the J call TRBJ2-2; 8 nucleotides agree with TRBD2. The CDR3 has 15 residues. The V segment lost 0 bases and the J segment 5 bases; nucleotides outside the gene matches: 5. Germline V gene data show CDR1 as GTSNPN and CDR2 as SVGIG (reference sequence). CDR3 region: CAWSVSGGHTGELFF. CDR3 coding DNA: TGTGCCTGGAGTGTATCGGGGGGGCATACCGGGGAGCTGTTTTTT.

This clone was picked up a small number of times. The V and J genes are TRBV5-1 and TRBJ2-5; 13 bases line up with TRBD2. With V trimmed by 0 bases and J by 4 bases, 6 bases remained unmatched. The CDR3 length is 17 residues. Germline V gives CDR1 SGHRS, CDR2 YFSETQ. CDR3 protein: CASSLGTSGGARETQYF. As DNA, the CDR3 is TGCGCCAGCAGCTTGGGAACTAGCGGGGGGGCCAGAGAGACCCAGTACTTC. The full variable domain, its missing parts supplied by reference TRBV5-1 and TRBJ2-5, is KAGVTQTPRYLIKTRGQQVTLSCSPISGHRSVSWYQQTPGQGLQFLFEYFSETQRNKGNFPGRFSGRQFSNSRSEMNVSTLELGDSALYLCASSLGTSGGARETQYFGPGTRLLVL.

The rearrangement uses TRBV5-1 and TRBJ2-7, with 7 nucleotides matching TRBD1. The CDR3 sequence is 13 residues long. Germline trimming cut 5 bases from V and 5 bases from J; bases unmatched to any gene: 7. Germline V gives CDR1 SGHRS, CDR2 YFSETQ. The CDR3 spells CASRETGSDEQYF. CDR3 bases: TGCGCCAGCAGGGAGACAGGGAGCGACGAGCAGTACTTC.

The chain employs TRBV29-1 and TRBJ2-7; maybe TRBD1 (6 bases). CDR3 size: 12 residues. Germline lookup yields CDR1 SQVTM and CDR2 ANQGSEA. The V gene lost 3 bases and the J gene lost 3 bases, with 9 bases spanning the gap. CDR3 in DNA: TGCAGCGTTGAGAAGGACAGCTACGAGCAGTACTTC. This encodes CSVEKDSYEQYF.

This clone has a single count. V is TRBV19 and J is TRBJ1-5; TRBD1 is a possible D gene (5 bases). V lost 3 bases, J lost 10 bases, and 10 bases lay in between. This CDR3 has 12 amino acids. From germline, CDR1 is LNHDA and CDR2 SQIVND (reference sequence). The CDR3 is CASSIGASPQHF. CDR3 nucleotides: TGTGCCAGTAGTATTGGGGCGTCTCCCCAGCATTTT.

The V gene is TRBV5-1, the J gene TRBJ1-2, with a tentative D call TRBD1 (5 bases). The CDR3 is 12 residues long. The germline gives CDR1 SGHRS, CDR2 YFSETQ. Deletions cut 4 bases from V and 8 bases from J, with 12 bases between. CDR3 amino acids: CASSVDTGGYTF. The CDR3 DNA reads as TGCGCCAGCAGCGTGGATACAGGAGGCTACACCTTC.

J is TRBJ1-5 and V is TRBV19; D gene uncertain. The CDR3 length is 13 residues. V was clipped by 5 bases and J by 0 bases, with 5 bases between them. Per germline, CDR1 LNHDA and CDR2 SQIVND (reference sequence). Here the CDR3 DNA reads TGTGCCAGTAGTGAGGGTAGCAATCAGCCCCAGCATTTT. Translated: CASSEGSNQPQHF.

A few counts support this clone. This chain joins TRBV18 and TRBJ2-1, with 8 bases aligning to TRBD2. This CDR3 spans 16 amino acids. Germline CDR1 and CDR2: KGHSH and LQKENI. V lost 0 bases and J lost 7; bases outside the gene matches: 8. In nucleotides, the CDR3 is TGTGCCAGCTCACCACCGTACGGGGGGGCACTAAATGAGCAGTTCTTC. Protein: CASSPPYGGALNEQFF.

The V and J genes are TRBV5-1 and TRBJ1-2; D unresolved. With 5 bases removed from V and 3 bases from J, the gap between germline ends came to 14 bases. Germline assignment: CDR1 SGHRS and CDR2 YFSETQ. The CDR3 extends over 14 amino acids. The CDR3 sequence is CASSSQAGDYGYTF. The CDR3 bases are TGCGCCAGCAGTTCTCAGGCCGGCGACTATGGCTACACCTTC.

The chain is built from TRBV2 and TRBJ2-7; TRBD2 matches 10 bases. With V trimmed by 7 bases and J by 1 base, 4 bases remained unmatched. The CDR3 spans 14 residues. Germline V gives CDR1 SNHLY, CDR2 FYNNEI. This CDR3 reads CASTERGGSYEQYF. The CDR3 region has the DNA TGTGCCAGCACCGAGCGGGGGGGGTCCTACGAGCAGTACTTC. Complete variable domain (other parts from reference TRBV2 and TRBJ2-7): EPEVTQTPSHQVTQMGQEVILRCVPISNHLYFYWYRQILGQKVEFLVSFYNNEISEKSEIFDDQFSVERPDGSNFTLKIRSTKLEDSAMYFCASTERGGSYEQYFGPGTRLTVT.

A remark on this clone: A much more abundant neighbour one base away suggests this may be a read error. This chain joins TRBV14 and TRBJ1-1; 7 bases map to TRBD1. Germline loops: CDR1 SGHDN, CDR2 FVKESK. The CDR3 totals 13 residues. Unmatched junction bases numbered 2, after V lost 6 bases and J lost 1 base. CDR3 bases: TGTGCCAGCAGTCCAGGGGGGAACACTGAAGCTTTCTTT. It yields the protein CASSPGGNTEAFF.

This sequence joins TRBV27 and TRBJ1-1, with 8 bases identical to TRBD1. The trim removed 7 bases at V and 7 bases at J, leaving 8 bases unmatched. CDR1 MNHEY and CDR2 SMNVEV come from the germline V gene (reference sequence). This CDR3 is built from 13 residues. The CDR3 loop is CASNPDRAGEAFF. The CDR3 bases are TGTGCCAGCAACCCGGACAGGGCCGGTGAAGCTTTCTTT.

The rearrangement joins TRBV29-1 to TRBJ2-3; 9 nucleotides align to TRBD2. Losses at the gene ends were 4 bases for V and 1 base for J; bases not matched to a gene: 6. Germline CDR1 SQVTM, CDR2 ANQGSEA. The CDR3 contains 15 residues. The CDR3 here is CSVAYQRGGTDTQYF. CDR3 nucleotide sequence: TGCAGCGTTGCCTACCAGCGGGGGGGCACAGATACGCAGTATTTT.

The rearrangement links TRBV20-1 to TRBJ2-3; no firm D call. Germline CDR1 is DFQATT and CDR2 is SNEGSKA (reference sequence). CDR3 length: 10 amino acids. Between the trimmed V and J ends, which lost 4 bases and 3 bases, there was a span of 2 bases. CDR3: CSATTDTQYF. As DNA, the CDR3 is TGCAGTGCTACGACAGATACGCAGTATTTT.

The chain combines TRBV5-1 with TRBJ2-5, with 9 bases lining up with TRBD2. CDR3 length: 15 residues. V shed 0 bases and J 5 bases; nucleotides not matched to a gene: 5. The V gene's germline CDR1 is SGHRS and CDR2 YFSETQ. CDR3 in amino acids: CASSLEELAGETQYF. For the CDR3, the DNA is TGCGCCAGCAGCTTGGAAGAACTAGCGGGTGAGACCCAGTACTTC.